These T cell receptor beta chains were read from a single sample in a study of blood T cell repertoires in COVID-19. Generated by immunoSEQ multiplex PCR, the TCRdb table keeps only in-frame clones and is missing some. The repertoire holds more than 200,000 clones, with about 87% as singletons. Sequencing was performed on peripheral blood. The receptors were sampled from a woman aged 60-75 years with COVID-19, enrolled during active disease. Each CDR3 is given with its conserved first and last residue. The D gene is left open where the match is weak. Clone size is shown for a subset of rows, as once, few, many or a class of expanded clone.

j_gene | d_gene | abundance | v_gene | CDR3aa | CDR3nt
TRBJ2-1 | - | - | TRBV12-5 | CASGWRGQMGLNEQFF | TGTGCTAGTGGTTGGCGCGGACAGATGGGGCTCAATGAGCAGTTCTTC
TRBJ1-2 | TRBD1 | - | TRBV19 | CASRGQGQGYGYTF | TGTGCCAGTAGGGGACAGGGCCAGGGATATGGCTACACCTTC
TRBJ2-2 | TRBD1 | - | TRBV28 | CASSLEGQGERTGELFF | TGTGCCAGCAGTTTAGAAGGACAGGGAGAGAGGACCGGGGAGCTGTTTTTT
TRBJ1-4 | - | - | TRBV18 | CASSRDSVNEKLFF | TGTGCCAGCTCACGCGACAGTGTTAATGAAAAACTGTTTTTT
TRBJ1-5 | TRBD1 | - | TRBV24-1 | CATSEARTGGPYQPQHF | TGTGCCACCAGTGAAGCCCGGACAGGGGGACCCTATCAGCCCCAGCATTTT
TRBJ2-1 | - | - | TRBV2 | CASSESAGSYNEQFF | TGTGCCAGCAGTGAAAGTGCGGGCTCCTACAATGAGCAGTTCTTC
TRBJ1-2 | TRBD1 | - | TRBV19 | CASSGRQGTGGYTF | TGTGCCAGTAGTGGGCGACAGGGAACGGGAGGCTACACCTTC
TRBJ2-2 | - | - | TRBV5-4 | CASSQNTGELFF | TGTGCCAGCAGTCAGAACACCGGGGAGCTGTTTTTT
TRBJ1-2 | - | - | TRBV4-1 | CASSRPGQNGYTF | TGCGCCAGCAGCCGCCCAGGACAGAATGGCTACACCTTC
TRBJ1-3 | - | once | TRBV9 | CASSVAGARGNTIYF | TGTGCCAGCAGCGTAGCAGGGGCAAGGGGAAACACCATATATTTT
TRBJ2-3 | TRBD2 | few | TRBV13 | CASTATSGSTDTQYF | TGTGCCAGCACCGCGACTAGCGGGAGCACAGATACGCAGTATTTT
TRBJ2-2 | TRBD2 | - | TRBV5-1 | CASSLGTRNTGELFF | TGCGCCAGCAGCTTGGGGACTAGGAACACCGGGGAGCTGTTTTTT
TRBJ2-1 | - | - | TRBV9 | CASSVATGNLNEQFF | TGTGCCAGCAGCGTAGCGACAGGTAACTTGAATGAGCAGTTCTTC
TRBJ2-1 | TRBD2 | - | TRBV11-2 | CASRTRLARGYNEQFF | TGTGCCAGCAGGACCCGACTAGCGAGAGGCTACAATGAGCAGTTCTTC